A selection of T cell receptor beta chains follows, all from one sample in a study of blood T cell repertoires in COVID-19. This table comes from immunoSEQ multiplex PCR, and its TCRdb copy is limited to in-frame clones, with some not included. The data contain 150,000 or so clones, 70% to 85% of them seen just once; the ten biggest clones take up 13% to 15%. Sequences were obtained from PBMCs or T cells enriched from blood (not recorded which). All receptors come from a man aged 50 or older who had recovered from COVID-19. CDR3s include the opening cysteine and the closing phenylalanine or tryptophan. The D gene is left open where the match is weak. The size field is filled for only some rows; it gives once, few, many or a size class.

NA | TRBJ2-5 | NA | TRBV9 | CASSVDSGRGETQYF | TGTGCCAGCAGCGTAGATTCCGGAAGGGGAGAGACCCAGTACTTC
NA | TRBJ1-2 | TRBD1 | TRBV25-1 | CASRQGGYGYTF | TGTGCCAGCAGACAGGGGGGCTATGGCTACACCTTC
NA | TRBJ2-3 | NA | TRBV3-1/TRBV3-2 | CASSQGTVTDTQYF | TGTGCCAGCAGCCAAGGGACAGTAACAGATACGCAGTATTTT
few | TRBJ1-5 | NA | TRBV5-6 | CASSPSGTQNQPQHF | TGTGCCAGCAGCCCGTCCGGGACACAAAATCAGCCCCAGCATTTT
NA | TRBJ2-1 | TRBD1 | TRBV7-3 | CASSLTGQNYNEQFF | TGTGCCAGCAGCTTAACGGGACAGAACTACAATGAGCAGTTCTTC
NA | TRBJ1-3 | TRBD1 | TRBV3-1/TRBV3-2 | CASSLGQGGLNTIYF | TGTGCCAGCAGCCTCGGACAGGGGGGACTAAACACCATATATTTT
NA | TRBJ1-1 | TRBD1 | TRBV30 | CAWSRGQGIYTEAFF | TGTGCCTGGAGTCGAGGACAGGGAATTTACACTGAAGCTTTCTTT
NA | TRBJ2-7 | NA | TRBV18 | CASSPTQRDYEQYF | TGTGCCAGCTCACCAACACAGAGAGACTACGAGCAGTACTTC
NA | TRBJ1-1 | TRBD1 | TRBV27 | CASRAPTGGRHTEAFF | TGTGCCAGCAGAGCACCAACAGGGGGCAGACACACTGAAGCTTTCTTT
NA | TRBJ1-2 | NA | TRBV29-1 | CSVETTNYGYTF | TGCAGCGTTGAGACAACAAACTATGGCTACACCTTC
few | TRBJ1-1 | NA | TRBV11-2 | CASSQFGGNTEAFF | TGTGCCAGCAGCCAGTTCGGAGGGAACACTGAAGCTTTCTTT
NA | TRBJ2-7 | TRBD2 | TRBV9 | CASSVQAGGVAYEQYF | TGTGCCAGCAGCGTACAAGCGGGGGGGGTCGCCTACGAGCAGTACTTC
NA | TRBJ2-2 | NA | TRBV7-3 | CASSLQGNTGELFF | TGTGCCAGCAGCTTACAGGGGAACACCGGGGAGCTGTTTTTT
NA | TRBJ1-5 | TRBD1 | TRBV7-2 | CASSFSDRGNQPQHF | TGTGCCAGCAGCTTCTCGGACAGGGGCAATCAGCCCCAGCATTTT
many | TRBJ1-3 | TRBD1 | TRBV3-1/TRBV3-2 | CASSDSGGDGNTIYF | TGTGCCAGCAGCGACTCAGGGGGCGATGGAAACACCATATATTTT
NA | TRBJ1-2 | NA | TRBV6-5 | CASSKAGNGYTF | TGTGCCAGCAGTAAGGCAGGGAATGGCTACACCTTC